A single sample gave rise to the 10 T cell receptor beta chains below, sequenced in a study of blood T cell repertoires in COVID-19. Here immunoSEQ multiplex PCR was the method, and the copy in TCRdb shows in-frame clones only, minus some. Of around 90,000 clones in the sample, over 75% were seen once. The sequenced material came from peripheral blood. The receptors stem from a human donor in a cohort sampled during active COVID-19.

The V gene is TRBV12-5, the J gene TRBJ1-1, with D unclear. The CDR3 is made up of 13 amino acids. Looked up from germline, CDR1 is LGHNT and CDR2 is FRNRAP. Trimming cost V 2 bases and J 5 bases, with 9 bases left between them. The CDR3 sequence: CASGLRAGTEAFF. The CDR3, as DNA: TGTGCTAGTGGTTTGAGGGCGGGAACTGAAGCTTTCTTT.

Regarding this clone: The sample carries other DNA sequences with the same CDR3. The gene calls are TRBV5-1 and TRBJ2-7; 11 nucleotides agree with TRBD1. Germline V lookup: CDR1 SGHRS, CDR2 YFSETQ. The CDR3 runs 16 residues. The trim removed 0 bases at V and 2 bases at J, leaving 4 bases unmatched. Written as DNA, the CDR3 is TGCGCCAGCAGCTTGGCCCCGGGACAGGGGGCCTACGAGCAGTACTTC. Translation: CASSLAPGQGAYEQYF.

This chain uses TRBV18 with TRBJ1-1; D may be TRBD1 (5 bases). The V gene lost 3 bases and the J gene lost 11 bases, with 16 bases spanning the gap. CDR1 and CDR2 from the germline V gene are KGHSH and LQKENI. The CDR3 spans 13 residues. Written as DNA, the CDR3 is TGTGCCAGCTCACCCTCAGGGCCGGGGGGGGCTTTCTTT. It encodes CASSPSGPGGAFF.

The chain joins TRBV6-5 to TRBJ2-7; 7 positions match TRBD1. The CDR3 is 12 amino acids. Germline CDR1 is MNHEY and CDR2 is SVGAGI. The trim removed 6 bases at V and 6 bases at J, leaving 5 bases unmatched. CDR3 in amino acids: CASRTTGTEQYF. CDR3 coding DNA: TGTGCCAGCAGGACGACAGGGACCGAGCAGTACTTC.

The chain joins TRBV9 to TRBJ1-3; D might be TRBD1 (5 bases). The germline gives CDR1 SGDLS, CDR2 YYNGEE. The germline V and J ends were trimmed by 0 bases and 3 bases, with 10 bases remaining between them. CDR3 length: 15 residues. The CDR3 region is CASSVAGDFGNTIYF. CDR3 DNA sequence: TGTGCCAGCAGCGTAGCGGGGGATTTTGGAAACACCATATATTTT.

V and J are TRBV5-1 and TRBJ2-5, with D possibly TRBD1 on 6 matching bases. The V gene lost 2 bases and the J gene lost 3 bases, with 11 bases spanning the gap. Germline V gene lookup returns CDR1 SGHRS and CDR2 YFSETQ. There are 14 residues in the CDR3. DNA of the CDR3: TGCGCCAGCAGCTTACAGGGCCCCGAAGAGACCCAGTACTTC. Translated, it gives CASSLQGPEETQYF. The whole variable domain, filled in from reference TRBV5-1 and TRBJ2-5, reads KAGVTQTPRYLIKTRGQQVTLSCSPISGHRSVSWYQQTPGQGLQFLFEYFSETQRNKGNFPGRFSGRQFSNSRSEMNVSTLELGDSALYLCASSLQGPEETQYFGPGTRLLVL.

This chain links TRBV6-5 with TRBJ1-1, with D perhaps matching TRBD1 (6 bases). V was clipped by 6 bases and J by 0 bases, with 11 bases between them. CDR3 length: 14 residues. Germline values: CDR1 MNHEY, CDR2 SVGAGI. The CDR3 loop reads CASSRGAMNTEAFF. The CDR3 DNA follows: TGTGCCAGCAGCAGGGGTGCAATGAACACTGAAGCTTTCTTT.

This chain connects TRBV18 to TRBJ2-7; TRBD1 agrees at 8 bases. This CDR3 region has 15 residues. J gave up 1 base and V 0 bases, and 2 bases lay outside the gene matches. Germline V gives CDR1 KGHSH, CDR2 LQKENI. CDR3 coding DNA: TGTGCCAGCTCACCACCGGGGACAGGATCCTACGAGCAGTACTTC. Its protein product is CASSPPGTGSYEQYF. Filled out from reference TRBV18 and TRBJ2-7, the complete variable domain reads NAGVMQNPRHLVRRRGQEARLRCSPMKGHSHVYWYRQLPEEGLKFMVYLQKENIIDESGMPKERFSAEFPKEGPSILRIQQVVRGDSAAYFCASSPPGTGSYEQYFGPGTRLTVT.

The V call is TRBV5-1, the J call TRBJ1-1; D ambiguous. In germline, CDR1 is SGHRS, CDR2 YFSETQ. Trimming removed 5 bases at V and 4 bases at J, with 12 bases between. The CDR3 is 13 residues long. Written as DNA, the CDR3 is TGCGCCAGCAGTTACCAACAGATCACTGAAGCTTTCTTT. Protein product: CASSYQQITEAFF.

The V call is TRBV5-6, the J call TRBJ1-5; 7 bases align to TRBD1. J lost 2 bases, V lost 4 bases, and 6 bases had no gene match. CDR3 size: 15 residues. Germline CDR1 and CDR2: SGHDT and YYEEEE. CDR3 sequence: CASSQGGLGNQPQHF. Written as DNA, the CDR3 is TGTGCCAGCAGCCAGGGGGGCCTAGGCAATCAGCCCCAGCATTTT.